This TCR beta chain emerged from a study of blood T cell repertoires in COVID-19. This clone was found once. The germline V gene has CDR1 MNHEY and CDR2 SVGAGI. J gave up 6 bases and V 0 bases, and 8 bases lay outside the gene matches. The CDR3 runs 16 residues. Profiling relied on immunoSEQ multiplex PCR, and the TCRdb table lists in-frame clones only, not all of them. The data contain 30,000 to 35,000 clones, roughly 91% of them singletons. The specimen was peripheral blood. The TCR sequence derives from a man in his sixties with active COVID-19. The genes are TRBV6-5 and TRBJ2-7, with TRBD2 matching 10 bases. DNA for the CDR3: TGTGCCAGCAGTTACTCGTCCAGCGGGGGGGCCGGCGAGCAGTACTTC. Its translation: CASSYSSSGGAGEQYF.